One and the same sample provided the 11 T cell receptor beta chains below, sequenced in a study of blood T cell repertoires in COVID-19. Sequenced by immunoSEQ multiplex PCR; TCRdb stores in-frame clones only, minus some. The sample gives about 520,000 clones, 75% to 90% of which show up once; roughly 3.1% is in the top ten. What was sequenced was peripheral blood. Every receptor here comes from a human donor in a cohort sampled during active COVID-19.

The chain is built from TRBV5-4 and TRBJ2-3; 8 nucleotides match TRBD2. The CDR3 sequence is 16 residues long. Germline V gives CDR1 SGHNT, CDR2 YYREEE (reference sequence). V trimming: 5 bases; J trimming: 2 bases; junction bases outside the gene matches: 10. In nucleotides, the CDR3 is TGTGCCAGCAGAAAAGGCGGCGGGAGGATCACAGATACGCAGTATTTT. Translation gives CASRKGGGRITDTQYF.

The chain recombines TRBV7-2 with TRBJ1-1; D call uncertain. The CDR3 is 14 amino acids. Germline V gene sequence: CDR1 SGHTA, CDR2 FQGNSA. V lost 2 bases and J lost 6, with 13 bases in between. The CDR3 nucleotides are TGTGCCAGCAGCTTATTTGACCGACTCCCTGAAGCTTTCTTT. This gives the protein CASSLFDRLPEAFF.

The count of this clone is one. V gene TRBV5-1 combines with J gene TRBJ2-7; D perhaps matches TRBD1 (6 bases). CDR1 SGHRS and CDR2 YFSETQ come from the germline V gene. The CDR3 loop spans 16 amino acids. V was shortened by 4 bases and J by 0 bases, with 17 bases between the two germline ends. The CDR3, as DNA: TGCGCCAGCAGCCTACGGACGGACAGCTACTCCTACGAGCAGTACTTC. This codes for CASSLRTDSYSYEQYF.

The rearrangement joins TRBV19 to TRBJ2-4, with D hard to call. Germline assignment: CDR1 LNHDA and CDR2 SQIVND (reference sequence). The V end lost 4 bases, the J end lost 0 bases, and 4 bases lay between the germline ends. CDR3 length: 13 residues. CDR3 in DNA: TGTGCCAGTAGTAACATAGCCAAAAACATTCAGTACTTC. It codes for CASSNIAKNIQYF.

This clone was detected only once. The chain recombines TRBV7-2 with TRBJ2-1; D is perhaps TRBD2 (6 bases). The CDR3 is 16 residues long. Trimming took 3 bases from V and 8 from J, leaving 20 bases between them. The germline CDR1 and CDR2 sequences are SGHTA and FQGNSA. The CDR3 spells CASSLPGVPNSHEQFF. The CDR3 DNA reads TGTGCCAGCAGCTTGCCGGGGGTCCCAAATAGTCATGAGCAGTTCTTC.

The chain has TRBV5-5 and TRBJ2-5, with 9 bases aligning to TRBD2. The CDR3 sequence is 14 residues long. The germline V gene encodes CDR1 SGHKS and CDR2 YYEKEE (reference sequence). V shed 0 bases, J shed 5 bases, and the junction held 2 bases outside the gene matches. The CDR3 DNA follows: TGTGCCAGCAGCTTGGGGCGGGGGGGCGAGACCCAGTACTTC. The encoded protein is CASSLGRGGETQYF. Full variable domain (outside the CDR3, taken from reference TRBV5-5 and TRBJ2-5): DAGVTQSPTHLIKTRGQQVTLRCSPISGHKSVSWYQQVLGQGPQFIFQYYEKEERGRGNFPDRFSARQFPNYSSELNVNALLLGDSALYLCASSLGRGGETQYFGPGTRLLVL.

CDR3 protein: CASSPPGVRSGYTF. CDR3 in DNA: TGTGCCAGCAGCCCCCCGGGAGTTCGTTCTGGCTACACCTTC. The chain has TRBV3-1 (or the pseudogene TRBV3-2) and TRBJ1-2, with D hard to call. The ends were cut back, 4 bases at V and 7 bases at J, with 16 bases in the middle. CDR1 is LGHDT, CDR2 YNNKEL, per germline (reference sequence). CDR3 length: 14 amino acids.

The chain carries TRBV10-3 and TRBJ1-6, with unresolved D. The CDR3 consists of 14 residues. Per the germline V gene, CDR1 is ENHRY and CDR2 is SYGVKD. Trimming took 2 bases from V and 10 from J, leaving 12 bases between them. For the CDR3, the DNA is TGTGCCATCAGTGAGGCGGGGTTAGAGTCACCCCTCCACTTT. Translation gives CAISEAGLESPLHF.

The CDR3 sequence: CASSPADSHYGYTF. The CDR3 DNA follows: TGTGCCAGCAGCCCGGCGGACAGCCACTATGGCTACACCTTC. The rearrangement uses TRBV6-5 and TRBJ1-2; a weak D match, TRBD1 (6 bases). Trimming cost V 6 bases and J 3 bases, with 14 bases left between them. Germline V gene data show CDR1 as MNHEY and CDR2 as SVGAGI. This CDR3 has 14 residues.

The chain couples TRBV12-3 or TRBV12-4 to TRBJ2-1; D not resolved. V dropped 5 bases and J dropped 12 bases, with 14 bases sitting between them. This CDR3 has 12 amino acids. DNA for the CDR3: TGTGCCAGCAGTCCCCGATTGGCTGGGCAGTTCTTC. Translated, it gives CASSPRLAGQFF.

The V gene is TRBV7-9, the J gene TRBJ2-7, with 8 bases aligning to TRBD2. This CDR3 region has 15 residues. The ends lost 3 bases at V and 5 bases at J; junction bases unmatched: 9. Germline-derived CDR1 and CDR2 are SEHNR and FQNEAQ (reference sequence). This CDR3 reads CASSFGVGGGDEQYF. For the CDR3, the DNA is TGTGCCAGCAGCTTCGGAGTCGGGGGGGGCGACGAGCAGTACTTC.